This T cell receptor beta chain comes out of a study of blood T cell repertoires in COVID-19. V shed 6 bases and J 5 bases; nucleotides not matched to a gene: 10. From germline, CDR1 is SEHNR and CDR2 FQNEAQ (reference sequence). CDR3 size: 16 residues. Repertoires were generated with immunoSEQ multiplex PCR, while TCRdb's copy carries only in-frame clones and drops some. The data show 310,000 or so clones, approximately 83% seen once. The sequence came from a young woman who had recovered from COVID-19. Sequencing input: peripheral blood. This chain joins TRBV7-9 and TRBJ2-7, with 13 bases matching TRBD2. For the CDR3, the DNA is TGTGCCAGCAGTTCTCCGGGACTAGCGGGATGGAACGAGCAGTACTTC. It translates to CASSSPGLAGWNEQYF. Variable domain in full (rest from reference TRBV7-9 and TRBJ2-7): DTGVSQNPRHKITKRGQNVTFRCDPISEHNRLYWYRQTLGQGPEFLTYFQNEAQLEKSRLLSDRFSAERPKGSFSTLEIQRTEQGDSAMYLCASSSPGLAGWNEQYFGPGTRLTVT.